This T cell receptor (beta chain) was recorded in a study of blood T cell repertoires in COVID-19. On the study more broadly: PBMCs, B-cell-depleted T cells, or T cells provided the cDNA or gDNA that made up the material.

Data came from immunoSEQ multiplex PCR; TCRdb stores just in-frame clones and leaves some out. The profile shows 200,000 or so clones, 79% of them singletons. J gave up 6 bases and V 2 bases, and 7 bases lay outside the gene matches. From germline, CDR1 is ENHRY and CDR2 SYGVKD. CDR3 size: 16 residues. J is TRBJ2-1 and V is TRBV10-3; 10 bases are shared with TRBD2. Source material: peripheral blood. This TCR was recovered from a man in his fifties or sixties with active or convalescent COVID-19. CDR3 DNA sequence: TGTGCCATCAGTGAGCTCGGACTAGCGGCCCCCAATGAGCAGTTCTTC. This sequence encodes CAISELGLAAPNEQFF.